This T cell receptor (beta chain) was identified during a study of CD8 T cells in ankylosing spondylitis. Germline assignment: CDR1 KGHDR and CDR2 SFDVKD. CDR3 length equals 14 residues. Trimming stripped 2 bases from V and 5 bases from J, with 8 bases between. In TCRdb, the 5' RACE reads were re-called with MiXCR into one record per CDR3 protein. Of about 360,000 distinct CDR3 sequences detected, 20% to 25% appear once; the ten largest clones hold approximately 14%. The V gene is TRBV24-1, the J gene TRBJ2-2; a possible D gene is TRBD1 (5 bases). This TCR derives from a male donor with ankylosing spondylitis or in good health (not recorded which). Sequenced input: blood, either unsorted or a sorted T cell fraction (not recorded which). This CDR3 reads CATSDSGWTGELFF. The CDR3 nucleotides are TGTGCCACCAGTGATTCAGGGTGGACCGGGGAGCTGTTTTTT.